One and the same sample provided the 22 T cell receptor beta chains below, sequenced in a study of breast tumors, draining lymph nodes, adjacent tissues. Samples came from axillary lymph nodes draining the breast cancer. MiXCR, run by TCRdb on the multiplex PCR reads, gives a single entry per CDR3 protein. The sample records about 230,000 distinct CDR3 sequences, approximately 30% being singletons. Sequences were obtained from axillary lymph node tissue. The receptor source for this set is a female donor with breast cancer. Some clones in this sample may be carry-over from other donors' samples.

A note on this clonotype: A single base separates this from a much larger clone, so it may be a read error. This chain joins TRBV5-1 and TRBJ2-5, with 7 nucleotides matching TRBD2. J gave up 8 bases and V 3 bases, and 10 bases lay outside the gene matches. CDR1 SGHRS and CDR2 YFSETQ come from the germline V gene. This CDR3 contains 14 residues. CDR3 amino acids: CASSWGGRGDTQYF. DNA for the CDR3: TGCGCCAGCAGCTGGGGCGGGAGAGGAGACACCCAGTACTTC.

This clonotype appeared many times. V gene TRBV4-3 combines with J gene TRBJ2-1; D gene ambiguous. Germline lookup yields CDR1 LGHNA and CDR2 YSLEER. V lost 1 base, J lost 7 bases, and 11 bases lay in between. This CDR3 has 14 amino acids. CDR3: CASSQGGFGNEQFF. CDR3 nucleotide sequence: TGCGCCAGCAGCCAAGGTGGGTTCGGGAATGAGCAGTTCTTC.

In the case of this clonotype: This clone may be a read error of a much larger clone one base away. V and J are TRBV3-1 and TRBJ1-5, with 11 bases fitting TRBD1. Per germline, CDR1 LGHDT and CDR2 YNNKEL (reference sequence). The CDR3 totals 17 residues. The CDR3 DNA follows: TGTGCCAGCGGCCAATCAGTGGACAGGGGGCGATTTGGGCCCCAGCATTTT. Protein sequence: CASGQSVDRGRFGPQHF. The variable domain in full, completed from reference TRBV3-1 and TRBJ1-5, reads DTAVSQTPKYLVTQMGNDKSIKCEQNLGHDTMYWYKQDSKKFLKIMFSYNNKELIINETVPNRFSPKSPDKAHLNLHINSLELGDSAVYFCASGQSVDRGRFGPQHFGDGTRLSIL.

Many counts were recorded for this clonotype. The chain recombines TRBV19 with TRBJ2-2; D uncertain. With 5 bases removed from V and 0 bases from J, the gap between germline ends came to 7 bases. Germline assignment: CDR1 LNHDA and CDR2 SQIVND (reference sequence). This CDR3 has 14 residues. DNA of the CDR3: TGTGCCAGTAGTTCCCAGCCGAACACCGGGGAGCTGTTTTTT. Translating gives CASSSQPNTGELFF.

The chain recombines TRBV7-9 with TRBJ1-1; D gene unclear. The germline gives CDR1 SEHNR, CDR2 FQNEAQ (reference sequence). The CDR3 is made up of 12 amino acids. Trimming left V 4 bases short and J 7 bases short, with 10 bases between. CDR3: CASSSEVLEAFF. CDR3 sequence (DNA): TGTGCCAGCAGCTCAGAGGTCCTTGAAGCTTTCTTT. The whole variable domain, remainder taken from reference TRBV7-9 and TRBJ1-1, is DTGVSQNPRHKITKRGQNVTFRCDPISEHNRLYWYRQTLGQGPEFLTYFQNEAQLEKSRLLSDRFSAERPKGSFSTLEIQRTEQGDSAMYLCASSSEVLEAFFGQGTRLTVV.

This clonotype was detected ten times or more. The V call is TRBV3-1, the J call TRBJ1-6; 8 nucleotides match TRBD1. The J segment lost 9 bases and the V segment lost 2 bases, leaving 12 bases of the junction unmatched. Germline V gives CDR1 LGHDT, CDR2 YNNKEL (reference sequence). The CDR3 sequence is 17 residues long. CDR3 loop: CASSQPGQVPIGSPLHF. CDR3 sequence (DNA): TGTGCCAGCAGCCAACCGGGACAGGTCCCTATCGGTTCACCCCTCCACTTT.

The chain links TRBV24-1 to TRBJ2-1; 8 bases are a match to TRBD2. CDR3 length: 16 amino acids. Unmatched junction bases numbered 10, after V lost 4 bases and J lost 6 bases. Per the germline V gene, CDR1 is KGHDR and CDR2 is SFDVKD. The CDR3 loop is CATSEWRTSSLNEQFF. The CDR3 DNA sequence: TGTGCCACCAGTGAGTGGAGGACTAGCAGCCTCAATGAGCAGTTCTTC.

This clonotype occurred many times. This chain connects TRBV19 to TRBJ1-5; a possible D gene is TRBD1 (6 bases). The V gene lost 6 bases and the J gene lost 0 bases, with 21 bases spanning the gap. The germline V gene has CDR1 LNHDA and CDR2 SQIVND (reference sequence). The CDR3 contains 18 residues. The CDR3, as DNA: TGTGCCAGTAGCCCAGACATGATACAGGGTTATAGCAATCAGCCCCAGCATTTT. It specifies CASSPDMIQGYSNQPQHF. Filled out from reference TRBV19 and TRBJ1-5, the complete variable domain reads DGGITQSPKYLFRKEGQNVTLSCEQNLNHDAMYWYRQDPGQGLRLIYYSQIVNDFQKGDIAEGYSVSREKKESFPLTVTSAQKNPTAFYLCASSPDMIQGYSNQPQHFGDGTRLSIL.

Of note for this clonotype: Possible read error: a much larger clone is one base away. CDR3: CASRELTGTGASGHTF. CDR3 DNA: TGTGCCAGCAGGGAACTTACCGGGACAGGGGCTAGTGGCCACACCTTC. The chain combines TRBV6-5 with TRBJ1-2, with 10 nucleotides matching TRBD1. The CDR3 consists of 16 residues. The germline CDR1 and CDR2 sequences are MNHEY and SVGAGI.

Concerning this clonotype itself: Because the CDR3 is missing its conserved closing phenylalanine or tryptophan, this is likely a read error. The gene calls are TRBV14 and TRBJ1-2; D is ambiguous. This CDR3 spans 13 amino acids. Trimming stripped 0 bases from V and 3 bases from J, with 5 bases between. Germline V gives CDR1 SGHDN, CDR2 FVKESK. CDR3 loop: CASSQEFHYGYTS. In nucleotides, the CDR3 is TGTGCCAGCAGCCAAGAGTTCCACTATGGCTACACCTCC.

This clonotype was counted only a few times. A read error may explain this, as a much larger clone is one base away. This chain joins TRBV19 and TRBJ2-1; 10 bases match TRBD1. CDR3 length equals 17 residues. Germline V lookup: CDR1 LNHDA, CDR2 SQIVND (reference sequence). The CDR3 nucleotides are TGTGCCAGTAGTAGCGGGACCGGGACAGGGGCCCTCAATGAGCAGTCCTTC. As protein: CASSSGTGTGALNEQSF.

As for this clonotype: This clone may be a read error of a much larger clone one base away. The rearrangement links TRBV5-1 to TRBJ1-6; D may be TRBD1 (5 bases). Germline CDR1 reads SGHRS; CDR2 reads YFSETQ. The CDR3 covers 15 residues. Trimming took off 0 bases at V and 10 bases at J, with 14 bases between the two ends. For the CDR3, the DNA is TGCGCCAGCAGCTTGGCGCCAGGGATTTTCTCACCCCTCCACTTT. Amino acids: CASSLAPGIFSPLHF.

This clonotype was seen at least ten times. The chain has TRBV7-8 and TRBJ2-3; TRBD1 aligns across 9 bases. Germline CDR1 is SGHVS and CDR2 is FQNEAQ. The length of the CDR3 is 17 residues. V was clipped by 1 base and J by 2 bases; unmatched bases: 7. For the CDR3, the DNA is TGTGCCAGCAGCTTAGTGGGACAGGGTATGGACACAGATACGCAGTATTTT. Its protein product is CASSLVGQGMDTDTQYF.

Remarks on this clonotype: A much larger clone sits a single nucleotide away, making a read error possible. A read error is likely, as this CDR3 ends without the conserved phenylalanine or tryptophan. V is TRBV24-1 and J is TRBJ1-1, with TRBD1 matching 7 bases. Germline V lookup: CDR1 KGHDR, CDR2 SFDVKD. Trimming took 7 bases from V and 8 from J; bases not matched to a gene: 6. There are 12 residues in the CDR3. The CDR3 DNA follows: TGTGCCACCAGCGAACAGGGGAACGAAGCTTTCCTT. This codes for CATSEQGNEAFL.

This clonotype was detected ten times or more. The chain is built from TRBV30 and TRBJ2-6; 7 nucleotides line up with TRBD1. The length of the CDR3 is 15 residues. Germline CDR1 GTSNPN, CDR2 SVGIG (reference sequence). J lost 2 bases, V lost 4 bases, and 5 bases had no gene match. This CDR3 reads CAWTEGQAGANVLTF. As DNA, the CDR3 is TGTGCCTGGACTGAAGGACAGGCTGGGGCCAACGTCCTGACTTTC.

There are many counts of this clonotype. The chain combines TRBV10-2 with TRBJ2-1; D not resolved. Trimming left V 4 bases short and J 3 bases short, with 4 bases between. CDR3 length: 12 residues. Per the germline V gene, CDR1 is WSHSY and CDR2 is SAAADI. The CDR3 reads CASSVGYNEQFF. CDR3 nucleotides: TGCGCCAGCAGTGTGGGCTACAATGAGCAGTTCTTC.

This rearrangement joins TRBV20-1 to TRBJ2-2, with D uncertain. The germline V gene has CDR1 DFQATT and CDR2 SNEGSKA (reference sequence). The length of the CDR3 is 12 residues. With 3 bases removed from V and 8 bases from J, the gap between germline ends came to 10 bases. The DNA of the CDR3 is TGCAGTGCTAGTGTGACCCTGGGGGAGCTGTTTTTT. Protein: CSASVTLGELFF.

CDR3 loop: CASSLTGERTEAFF. The CDR3 DNA is TGTGCCAGCAGCCTCACAGGGGAGAGGACTGAAGCTTTCTTT. This chain joins TRBV7-2 and TRBJ1-1; TRBD1 aligns across 7 bases. Losses at the gene ends were 5 bases for V and 5 bases for J; bases not matched to a gene: 8. The CDR3 contains 14 residues. Germline lookup yields CDR1 SGHTA and CDR2 FQGNSA.

Worth noting for this clonotype: This may stem from a read error, because a much larger clone lies one nucleotide away. The V call is TRBV7-2, the J call TRBJ1-1; a weak D match, TRBD1 (5 bases). Germline V gene data show CDR1 as SGHTA and CDR2 as FQGNSA. Trimming removed 5 bases at V and 5 bases at J, with 15 bases between. The CDR3 loop spans 14 amino acids. The CDR3 DNA reads as TGTGCCAGCAGCCTTCGGGACTCCCCTACTGAAGCTTTCTTT. It is translated as CASSLRDSPTEAFF.

In its sample, this clonotype was seen many times. The gene calls are TRBV2 and TRBJ1-5, with D possibly TRBD1 on 5 matching bases. The V and J ends lost 5 bases and 3 bases respectively, with 14 bases between them. The CDR3 consists of 15 residues. Per germline, CDR1 SNHLY and CDR2 FYNNEI. The CDR3 DNA follows: TGTGCCAGCAGTTCCGGGACCCTGGACAATCAGCCCCAGCATTTT. Protein product: CASSSGTLDNQPQHF.

This clonotype has ten or more counts. The rearrangement links TRBV15 to TRBJ2-6; TRBD2 might be the D (6 bases). CDR3 length equals 19 residues. CDR1 and CDR2 (germline): LNHNV, YYDKDF (reference sequence). V lost 2 bases and J lost 1, with 18 bases in between. CDR3 region: CATSRSRGRGLSGANVLTF. CDR3 nucleotides: TGTGCCACCAGCAGATCCCGGGGACGGGGGTTATCTGGGGCCAACGTCCTGACTTTC.

This clonotype was recorded at least ten times. The rearrangement links TRBV5-5 to TRBJ2-5; maybe TRBD1 (6 bases). Per the germline V gene, CDR1 is SGHKS and CDR2 is YYEKEE (reference sequence). This CDR3 is built from 15 residues. V lost 4 bases and J 1 base, leaving 14 bases between the germline ends. CDR3 coding DNA: TGTGCCAGCAGCAGGAACAGGGCTGGCCAAGAGACCCAGTACTTC. Its translation: CASSRNRAGQETQYF. Complete variable domain (other parts from reference TRBV5-5 and TRBJ2-5): DAGVTQSPTHLIKTRGQQVTLRCSPISGHKSVSWYQQVLGQGPQFIFQYYEKEERGRGNFPDRFSARQFPNYSSELNVNALLLGDSALYLCASSRNRAGQETQYFGPGTRLLVL.